This paragraph reports one T cell receptor (beta chain). Original processing notes: Amplification from reference gene primers served as the basis for estimated nucleated cell counts. Clones were read by immunoSEQ multiplex PCR, and TCRdb kept only the in-frame ones, dropping some. That table is the source of V, J and clone size, and D and trimming were worked out from the DNA. Among about 100,000 clones listed, 86% were seen once. Trimming cost V 3 bases and J 2 bases; bases outside gene matches: 5. Looked up from germline, CDR1 is GTSNPN and CDR2 is SVGIG (reference sequence). CDR3 length: 15 amino acids. The sample is drawn from a study of blood T cell repertoires in COVID-19. The wider study: Spain, Italy and the United States supplied samples that represented acute and convalescent COVID-19.

Sequenced material: peripheral blood. The origin of this receptor is a man at least 80 years old with acute or convalescent COVID-19. The gene calls are TRBV30 and TRBJ2-1; 9 bases map to TRBD2. The chain's CDR3 is CAWSRSSGAYNEQFF. CDR3 nucleotide sequence: TGTGCCTGGAGCCGGTCTAGCGGGGCCTACAATGAGCAGTTCTTC. Full variable domain (outside the CDR3, taken from reference TRBV30 and TRBJ2-1): SQTIHQWPATLVQPVGSPLSLECTVEGTSNPNLYWYRQAAGRGLQLLFYSVGIGQISSEVPQNLSASRPQDRQFILSSKKLLLSDSGFYLCAWSRSSGAYNEQFFGPGTRLTVL.